These T cell receptor beta chains were read from a single sample in a study of regulatory T cells in long-lasting Graves disease. In TCRdb, the multiplex PCR reads were re-called with MiXCR into one record per CDR3 protein. Seen here are some 250,000 distinct CDR3 sequences, around 18% observed once, and the top ten hold 12% to 15%. The data were also submitted as part of a second study, on T cells in Graves' hyperthyroidism and ophthalmopathy.

The material sequenced was peripheral blood mononuclear cells (PBMCs), taken at new diagnosis, from a patient treated with antithyroid drugs. These receptor sequences come from a woman in her twenties or thirties with Graves disease. Both conserved end residues are part of each CDR3. The order of the fields is clone size, V gene, J gene, D gene, CDR3 length, CDR3 DNA, CDR3 protein. The D gene is left open where the match is weak. Only part of the rows carry a size: once, few, many, or a class if the clone is expanded.

size: many; V: TRBV2; J: TRBJ2-7; D: TRBD2; length: 15; DNA: TGTGCCAGCAGGGGAGTAACTAGCGGGGGGGACGAGCAGTACTTC; CDR3: CASRGVTSGGDEQYF
size: few; V: TRBV6-2/TRBV6-3; J: TRBJ2-6; D: -; length: 15; DNA: TGTGCCAGCAAGGTAGGGGGCTCTGGGGCCAACGTCCTGACTTTC; CDR3: CASKVGGSGANVLTF
size: -; V: TRBV20-1; J: TRBJ2-7; D: -; length: 12; DNA: TGCAGTGCCCGGTTGGACGCCTACGAGCAGTACTTC; CDR3: CSARLDAYEQYF
size: many; V: TRBV18; J: TRBJ2-5; D: -; length: 12; DNA: TGTGCCAGCTCACCGACTCAAGAGACCCAGTACTTC; CDR3: CASSPTQETQYF
size: -; V: TRBV7-2; J: TRBJ1-6; D: TRBD1; length: 15; DNA: TGTGCCAGCAGCCCTACCAGACAGGGGGGATCACCCCTCCACTTT; CDR3: CASSPTRQGGSPLHF
size: -; V: TRBV4-2; J: TRBJ2-1; D: TRBD2; length: 19; DNA: TGTGCCAGCAGCCAGCCGGGACTAGCGGGGGAGATTACCTACAATGAGCAGTTCTTC; CDR3: CASSQPGLAGEITYNEQFF
size: many; V: TRBV9; J: TRBJ2-1; D: -; length: 14; DNA: TGTGCCAGCAGCGTGGGGAGCTCCTACAATGAGCAGTTCTTC; CDR3: CASSVGSSYNEQFF
size: many; V: TRBV7-2; J: TRBJ2-3; D: -; length: 14; DNA: TGTGCCAGCAGCTTCCCCAAGGTTCGGGATACGCAGTATTTT; CDR3: CASSFPKVRDTQYF
size: many; V: TRBV27; J: TRBJ1-6; D: -; length: 14; DNA: TGTGCCAGTATGTGGGGGTCGGGGAATTCACCCCTCCACTTT; CDR3: CASMWGSGNSPLHF
size: many; V: TRBV18; J: TRBJ1-1; D: -; length: 16; DNA: TGTGCCAGCTCACCCTCGGTCGGTGTTAGTTTCGCTGAAGCTTTCTTT; CDR3: CASSPSVGVSFAEAFF
size: many; V: TRBV6-1; J: TRBJ1-5; D: -; length: 14; DNA: TGTGCCAGCAGTCAATTAGCGGGGTATCAGCCCCAGCATTTT; CDR3: CASSQLAGYQPQHF
size: many; V: TRBV12-3/TRBV12-4; J: TRBJ1-1; D: TRBD1; length: 16; DNA: TGTGCCAGCAGTCTTCTGACAGGGGGCAGGGACACTGAAGCTTTCTTT; CDR3: CASSLLTGGRDTEAFF
size: -; V: TRBV5-1; J: TRBJ2-3; D: TRBD2; length: 16; DNA: TGCGCCAGCAGCTTCCAGGCTAGCGGCAGCACAGATACGCAGTATTTT; CDR3: CASSFQASGSTDTQYF
size: few; V: TRBV7-3; J: TRBJ1-2; D: TRBD1; length: 18; DNA: TGTGCCAGCAGCTTAAATCACTGGGACAGGGGGGCGATAGGGGGCTACACCTTC; CDR3: CASSLNHWDRGAIGGYTF
size: -; V: TRBV20-1; J: TRBJ2-5; D: TRBD2; length: 13; DNA: TGCAGCGCAAAGGAGCGGGGGAAAGAGACCCAGTACTTC; CDR3: CSAKERGKETQYF
size: many; V: TRBV4-1; J: TRBJ1-5; D: -; length: 16; DNA: TGCGCCAGCAGCCCTACGCCGAGGGGATACAATCAGCCCCAGCATTTT; CDR3: CASSPTPRGYNQPQHF
size: many; V: TRBV18; J: TRBJ1-1; D: -; length: 16; DNA: TGTGCCAGCTCAACATACATAGGAGGGGAGGATACTGAAGCTTTCTTT; CDR3: CASSTYIGGEDTEAFF
size: many; V: TRBV4-1; J: TRBJ1-1; D: -; length: 14; DNA: TGCGCCAGCAGCCAAGCCTCAGCGAACACTGAAGCTTTCTTT; CDR3: CASSQASANTEAFF
size: many; V: TRBV28; J: TRBJ2-2; D: TRBD1; length: 16; DNA: TGTGCCACCACGGAAACAGGGGGTCCGAACACCGGGGAGCTGTTTTTT; CDR3: CATTETGGPNTGELFF
size: many; V: TRBV3-1; J: TRBJ2-7; D: -; length: 13; DNA: TGTGCCAGCAGCCAAGGGTGGGGCGGTGGCAGAAACTTC; CDR3: CASSQGWGGGRNF
size: few; V: TRBV12-3/TRBV12-4; J: TRBJ2-5; D: -; length: 14; DNA: TGTGCCAGCAGTTTAGTTTTGGGTTACGAGACCCAGTACTTC; CDR3: CASSLVLGYETQYF
size: many; V: TRBV7-2; J: TRBJ2-7; D: TRBD2; length: 15; DNA: TGTGCCAGCAGCTTAGCCGGGGGGGCCACCTACGAGCAGTACTTC; CDR3: CASSLAGGATYEQYF
size: -; V: TRBV27; J: TRBJ1-3; D: TRBD1; length: 15; DNA: TGTGCCAGCAGCCCCGCCGACAGGGAGATAGACACCATATATTTT; CDR3: CASSPADREIDTIYF
size: many; V: TRBV7-2; J: TRBJ2-5; D: TRBD1; length: 14; DNA: TGTGCCACAGGGGGCCCGAGGGCACAAGAGACCCAGTACTTC; CDR3: CATGGPRAQETQYF
size: many; V: TRBV11-2; J: TRBJ1-6; D: TRBD1; length: 17; DNA: TGTGCCAGCAGCGCCCGGACAGGGCTATTAATGAGTTCACCCCTCCACTTT; CDR3: CASSARTGLLMSSPLHF
size: many; V: TRBV11-2; J: TRBJ1-1; D: -; length: 14; DNA: TGTGCCAGCAGGATCTCGGGGGTCGGCACTGAAGCTTTCTTT; CDR3: CASRISGVGTEAFF
size: many; V: TRBV20-1; J: TRBJ2-7; D: -; length: 13; DNA: TGCAGTGCTCTTGCCCGGGACATACACGAGCAGTACTTC; CDR3: CSALARDIHEQYF
size: many; V: TRBV2; J: TRBJ2-1; D: TRBD1; length: 15; DNA: TGTGCCAGCAGTCCGCGGACAGGGGTCTACAATGAGCAGTTCTTC; CDR3: CASSPRTGVYNEQFF
size: many; V: TRBV5-5; J: TRBJ1-1; D: TRBD1; length: 13; DNA: TGTGCCAGCAGCTTCCGTGGACAGGTGGCGTCTTTCTTT; CDR3: CASSFRGQVASFF